These 23 T cell receptor beta chains were sequenced from one sample in a study of CD8 T cells in ankylosing spondylitis. MiXCR, applied by TCRdb to the 5' RACE reads, yields one record per CDR3 protein. The sample lists about 160,000 distinct CDR3 sequences; under 45% were seen once. The sample was synovial fluid, either unsorted or a sorted T cell fraction (not recorded which). The receptors stem from a male donor with ankylosing spondylitis.

The genes are TRBV27 and TRBJ1-1; D might be TRBD1 (6 bases). Trimming cost V 2 bases and J 3 bases, with 16 bases left between them. CDR1 MNHEY and CDR2 SMNVEV come from the germline V gene (reference sequence). The CDR3 has 16 amino acids. The CDR3 bases are TGTGCCAGCAGTTTACCCACAACATCAGGGGACACTGAAGCTTTCTTT. This translates into CASSLPTTSGDTEAFF.

The J gene is TRBJ2-2, the V gene TRBV10-3; D gene uncertain. CDR3 length: 13 amino acids. Trimming shortened V by 9 bases and J by 1 base, and 9 bases separated the two germline ends. Germline V gives CDR1 ENHRY, CDR2 SYGVKD. Here the CDR3 reads CAMGCQNTGELFF. The CDR3 bases are TGTGCCATGGGATGCCAGAACACCGGGGAGCTGTTTTTT.

The CDR3 DNA is TGTGCCAGCAGCTTAGGCCCGGGAGGCGCAAATGAAAAACTGTTTTTT. It is translated as CASSLGPGGANEKLFF. The chain couples TRBV7-9 to TRBJ1-4; unclear D gene. The CDR3 extends over 16 amino acids. Germline CDR1 SEHNR, CDR2 FQNEAQ (reference sequence). Trimming removed 1 base at V and 5 bases at J, with 14 bases between.

This clonotype has more than one count but fewer than ten. The rearrangement uses TRBV6-5 and TRBJ2-2; D tentatively reads TRBD1 or TRBD2 (5 bases each). V was clipped by 3 bases and J by 5 bases, with 13 bases between them. The CDR3 contains 15 residues. The germline V gene has CDR1 MNHEY and CDR2 SVGAGI. The DNA for the CDR3 is TGTGCCAGCAGTTATGGGACCCTCGAGACCGGGGAGCTGTTTTTT. This codes for CASSYGTLETGELFF.

This clonotype occurred a few times. The chain recombines TRBV20-1 with TRBJ2-2; 7 bases match TRBD1. Germline V CDR1 and CDR2: DFQATT, SNEGSKA (reference sequence). V was clipped by 5 bases and J by 4 bases; unmatched bases: 4. The CDR3 is 13 residues long. Written as DNA, the CDR3 is TGCAGTGCTTGCAGGGGGTGCACCGGGGAGCTGTTTTTT. Translated: CSACRGCTGELFF.

This rearrangement joins TRBV10-3 to TRBJ2-1; weak D call: TRBD2 (6 bases). Germline V gene lookup returns CDR1 ENHRY and CDR2 SYGVKD. The CDR3 has 14 residues. Trimming cost V 2 bases and J 10 bases, with 15 bases left between them. CDR3 sequence: CAISEGVADYEQFF. CDR3 sequence (DNA): TGTGCCATCAGTGAGGGGGTAGCGGACTACGAGCAGTTCTTC.

This clonotype was detected only a few times. J is TRBJ2-1 and V is TRBV20-1, with D hard to call. CDR3 size: 13 residues. In germline, CDR1 is DFQATT, CDR2 SNEGSKA (reference sequence). Trimming took 5 bases from V and 5 from J, leaving 13 bases between them. DNA for the CDR3: TGCAGTGCTCCCTTCCGCGAGCACAATGAGCAGTTCTTC. Its protein product is CSAPFREHNEQFF.

The chain recombines TRBV5-1 with TRBJ2-1; D is possibly TRBD1 or TRBD2 (5 bases each). Germline lookup yields CDR1 SGHRS and CDR2 YFSETQ. There are 16 residues in the CDR3. Trimming removed 4 bases at V and 8 bases at J, with 22 bases between. As DNA, the CDR3 is TGCGCCAGCAGCCTAAATACCCGGGACCCGCGGGATGAGCAGTTCTTC. It yields the protein CASSLNTRDPRDEQFF.

This clonotype was observed a few times. The chain recombines TRBV4-3 with TRBJ2-2; D possibly corresponds to TRBD2 (6 bases). With 4 bases removed from V and 4 bases from J, the gap between germline ends came to 13 bases. This CDR3 spans 15 amino acids. Germline V CDR1 and CDR2: LGHNA, YSLEER. CDR3: CASSPGDWSTGELFF. For the CDR3, the DNA is TGCGCCAGCAGCCCCGGGGACTGGTCCACCGGGGAGCTGTTTTTT.

This clonotype was seen only a few times. CDR3 protein: CASSLVRRIYGYTF. DNA for the CDR3: TGCGCCAGCAGCTTGGTTCGGCGGATCTATGGCTACACCTTC. The V and J genes are TRBV5-1 and TRBJ1-2; D uncertain. This CDR3 is built from 14 residues. The V gene's germline CDR1 is SGHRS and CDR2 YFSETQ. V lost 0 bases and J 4 bases, leaving 10 bases between the germline ends.

The chain combines TRBV7-9 with TRBJ1-5; 9 bases line up with TRBD1. The CDR3 extends over 17 amino acids. In germline, CDR1 is SEHNR, CDR2 FQNEAQ (reference sequence). V trimming: 2 bases; J trimming: 1 base; junction bases outside the gene matches: 6. In DNA form, the CDR3 reads TGTGCCAGCAGCTTAAACAGGGGGCACGGAAGCAATCAGCCCCAGCATTTT. It encodes CASSLNRGHGSNQPQHF.

The J gene is TRBJ2-1, the V gene TRBV20-1; D may correspond to TRBD1 or TRBD2 (5 bases each). This CDR3 spans 12 amino acids. The ends were cut back, 1 base at V and 7 bases at J, with 8 bases in the middle. In germline, CDR1 is DFQATT, CDR2 SNEGSKA (reference sequence). The DNA of the CDR3 is TGCAGTGCTAGAGTCTGGGGGAATGAGCAGTTCTTC. Amino acid sequence: CSARVWGNEQFF.

This clonotype was seen a handful of times. The CDR3 loop is CASSDEEGSPGQPQHF. CDR3 coding DNA: TGTGCCAGCAGTGATGAGGAGGGTAGTCCGGGGCAGCCCCAGCATTTT. The chain links TRBV6-1 to TRBJ1-5; D not resolved. The V end lost 3 bases, the J end lost 7 bases, and 19 bases lay between the germline ends. Germline lookup yields CDR1 MNHNS and CDR2 SASEGT. CDR3 length: 16 amino acids.

This clonotype showed up just a few times. The chain uses TRBV11-2 and TRBJ1-2, with D unresolved. The germline V gene encodes CDR1 SGHAT and CDR2 FQNNGV. The CDR3 is made up of 12 amino acids. The ends were cut back, 5 bases at V and 5 bases at J, with 9 bases in the middle. The CDR3 sequence: CASSPDWYGYTF. As DNA, the CDR3 is TGTGCCAGCAGCCCAGACTGGTATGGCTACACCTTC.

This chain connects TRBV12-3 or TRBV12-4 to TRBJ2-7, with 12 bases lining up with TRBD1. Trimming at V came to 5 bases and at J to 6 bases, leaving 8 bases not matched to a gene. The CDR3 is made up of 15 amino acids. The CDR3 is CASSARDRGLSEQYF. DNA of the CDR3: TGTGCCAGCAGTGCCCGGGACAGGGGGCTTTCCGAGCAGTACTTC.

This chain joins TRBV5-1 and TRBJ1-3; unclear D gene. The CDR3 extends over 15 amino acids. Per the germline V gene, CDR1 is SGHRS and CDR2 is YFSETQ. V was shortened by 5 bases and J by 0 bases, with 12 bases between the two germline ends. This chain's CDR3 is CASSFETFSGNTIYF. CDR3 nucleotides: TGCGCCAGCAGTTTCGAAACCTTCTCTGGAAACACCATATATTTT. Filled out from reference TRBV5-1 and TRBJ1-3, the complete variable domain reads KAGVTQTPRYLIKTRGQQVTLSCSPISGHRSVSWYQQTPGQGLQFLFEYFSETQRNKGNFPGRFSGRQFSNSRSEMNVSTLELGDSALYLCASSFETFSGNTIYFGEGSWLTVV.

This clonotype was seen at least ten times. The chain combines TRBV6-1 with TRBJ2-2, with 8 bases identical to TRBD2. Germline CDR1 reads MNHNS; CDR2 reads SASEGT. The CDR3 consists of 13 residues. Trimming took 8 bases from V and 7 from J; bases not matched to a gene: 6. Here the CDR3 DNA reads TGTGCCAGCCGCCCGGGGGGGGTCGGGGAGCTGTTTTTT. This gives the protein CASRPGGVGELFF.

The V call is TRBV2, the J call TRBJ1-1, with D unclear. Germline V gene lookup returns CDR1 SNHLY and CDR2 FYNNEI. This CDR3 is built from 12 residues. Deletions cut 0 bases from V and 4 bases from J, with 3 bases between. CDR3: CASSEASTEAFF. DNA for the CDR3: TGTGCCAGCAGTGAAGCCTCCACTGAAGCTTTCTTT.

Sample share makes this clonotype medium-sized. The chain links TRBV7-6 to TRBJ1-6; the D is unclear. Germline CDR1 is SGHVS and CDR2 is FNYEAQ. This CDR3 has 15 residues. V was cut by 4 bases and J by 8 bases, with 15 bases left in between. This CDR3 reads CASSSLRAPDSPLHF. In DNA form, the CDR3 reads TGTGCCAGCAGCTCGCTCCGGGCCCCTGATTCACCCCTCCACTTT.

The chain uses TRBV27 and TRBJ2-1; TRBD2 agrees at 9 bases. The CDR3 has 13 amino acids. Germline values: CDR1 MNHEY, CDR2 SMNVEV (reference sequence). The V gene end was trimmed by 6 bases and the J gene end by 6 bases; junction bases not matched to a gene: 3. DNA of the CDR3: TGTGCCAGCAGAATTAGCGGGGGCAATGAGCAGTTCTTC. Amino acid sequence: CASRISGGNEQFF.

The chain couples TRBV2 to TRBJ2-6; no firm D call. Germline values: CDR1 SNHLY, CDR2 FYNNEI. The CDR3 loop spans 13 amino acids. The V end was cut by 5 bases, the J end by 1 base, with 3 bases between. CDR3 nucleotide sequence: TGTGCCAGCAGTAAGTCTGGGGCCAACGTCCTGACTTTC. This encodes CASSKSGANVLTF. Complete variable domain (other parts from reference TRBV2 and TRBJ2-6): EPEVTQTPSHQVTQMGQEVILRCVPISNHLYFYWYRQILGQKVEFLVSFYNNEISEKSEIFDDQFSVERPDGSNFTLKIRSTKLEDSAMYFCASSKSGANVLTFGAGSRLTVL.

This chain joins TRBV3-1 and TRBJ2-3; D unclear. The CDR3 totals 18 residues. V lost 0 bases, J lost 2 bases, and 18 bases lay in between. Germline CDR1 and CDR2: LGHDT and YNNKEL (reference sequence). The CDR3 DNA sequence: TGTGCCAGCAGCCAAGACGGAGAACTTCGTTTACACACAGATACGCAGTATTTT. It translates to CASSQDGELRLHTDTQYF.

V and J are TRBV4-2 and TRBJ2-2; D ambiguous. Germline V gene lookup returns CDR1 LGHNA and CDR2 YNFKEQ. With 1 base removed from V and 7 bases from J, the gap between germline ends came to 16 bases. This CDR3 spans 16 amino acids. As DNA, the CDR3 is TGTGCCAGCAGCCAAGTGGTTGGTCTAGTCGTCGGGGAGCTGTTTTTT. It encodes CASSQVVGLVVGELFF.